Included here is one T cell receptor (beta chain) sequence, with context. This entry comes from a study of shared clonotypes between healthy human individuals. The V gene's germline CDR1 is MDHEN and CDR2 SYDVKM. The ends lost 7 bases at V and 5 bases at J; junction bases unmatched: 5. The CDR3 runs 13 residues. Using immunoSEQ multiplex PCR, the repertoire was profiled, and TCRdb retains in-frame clones only, with some absent. The sample carries approximately 500,000 clones, 79% recorded once. The V and J genes are TRBV28 and TRBJ2-1; TRBD1 aligns across 7 bases. The sequenced sample consisted of PBMCs. This clonotype was sampled from a woman in her thirties or forties in good health. Some clones in this sample may be carry-over from other donors' samples. CDR3 in amino acids: CASKGQLHNEQFF. CDR3 DNA: TGTGCCAGCAAGGGACAGCTACACAATGAGCAGTTCTTC.